This T cell receptor (beta chain) came from a study of regulatory T cells in long-lasting Graves disease. Germline CDR1 SGDLS, CDR2 YYNGEE. The CDR3 runs to 15 residues. The V and J ends lost 0 bases and 6 bases, in that order; junction bases with no gene match: 1. This clonotype was counted at least ten times. The time point is: newly diagnosed GD, antithyroid drugs for less than 3 months. PBMC-extracted RNA yielded the TCR library. Arm-PCR with iRepertoire HTBI primers amplified the CDR3 regions for these TCR beta libraries. TCRdb redid the calling of the multiplex PCR reads with MiXCR, one entry per CDR3 protein. The profile shows approximately 470,000 distinct CDR3 sequences, around 15% of them singletons. These data also featured in a second study, about T cells in Graves' hyperthyroidism and ophthalmopathy. That work contributes: The model anticipated ophthalmopathy a median about 7.1 months pre-onset.

This chain links TRBV9 with TRBJ2-2; the match to TRBD1 covers 11 bases. The clonotype comes from a man between 40 and 49 years old with Graves disease. This specimen was peripheral blood mononuclear cells (PBMCs), taken at new diagnosis, from a patient treated with antithyroid drugs. The CDR3 DNA is TGTGCCAGCAGCGTAGAGGGACAGGGGGCCGGGGAGCTGTTTTTT. This encodes CASSVEGQGAGELFF.